The next 25 T cell receptor beta chains were all read from a single sample in a study of T cell responses to AZD1222 COVID-19 vaccine. This table comes from immunoSEQ multiplex PCR, and its TCRdb copy is limited to in-frame clones, with some not included. The table includes over 100,000 clones, roughly nine tenths detected once. Sequenced here: peripheral blood, sampled on day 0 of AZD1222 vaccination. The source of these receptors is an adult in good health.

The CDR3 nucleotides read TGTGCCAGCAGTTCCTCGGGGCTGGTTGAAGCTTTCTTT. Its translation is CASSSSGLVEAFF. V usage is TRBV6-5 and J usage is TRBJ1-1, with D tentatively TRBD1 (5 bases). V lost 4 bases and J 7 bases, leaving 13 bases between the germline ends. Germline loops: CDR1 MNHEY, CDR2 SVGAGI. This CDR3 has 13 residues.

The rearrangement uses TRBV5-1 and TRBJ2-3; D ambiguous. Between the trimmed V and J ends, which lost 1 base and 1 base, there was a span of 10 bases. The CDR3 consists of 15 residues. CDR1 is SGHRS and CDR2 is YFSETQ in the germline V gene. The CDR3, as DNA: TGCGCCAGCAGCTTGTCGGGCGCGGGCACAGATACGCAGTATTTT. This encodes CASSLSGAGTDTQYF. Full variable domain (rest looked up from reference TRBV5-1 and TRBJ2-3): KAGVTQTPRYLIKTRGQQVTLSCSPISGHRSVSWYQQTPGQGLQFLFEYFSETQRNKGNFPGRFSGRQFSNSRSEMNVSTLELGDSALYLCASSLSGAGTDTQYFGPGTRLTVL.

The chain employs TRBV25-1 and TRBJ2-2; D remains unclear. V was cut by 4 bases and J by 4 bases, with 13 bases left in between. CDR1 is MGHDK, CDR2 SYGVNS, per germline. This CDR3 is built from 15 residues. DNA of the CDR3: TGTGCCAGCAGTGGAAGCCTCTCAGGCACCGGGGAGCTGTTTTTT. The encoded protein is CASSGSLSGTGELFF. The full variable domain, with the rest looked up from reference TRBV25-1 and TRBJ2-2, is EADIYQTPRYLVIGTGKKITLECSQTMGHDKMYWYQQDPGMELHLIHYSYGVNSTEKGDLSSESTVSRIRTEHFPLTLESARPSHTSQYLCASSGSLSGTGELFFGEGSRLTVL.

V is TRBV5-8 and J is TRBJ1-2; no firm D call. CDR1 is SGHTS, CDR2 YDEGEE, per germline. This CDR3 is 17 amino acids long. Trimming left V 3 bases short and J 4 bases short, with 22 bases between. The CDR3 loop is CASSSSRGELGSYGYTF. The CDR3 DNA sequence: TGTGCCAGCAGCTCCTCACGTGGGGAGTTGGGAAGCTATGGCTACACCTTC.

This chain joins TRBV18 and TRBJ1-1, with D tentatively TRBD1 (6 bases). V lost 2 bases, J lost 4 bases, and 17 bases lay in between. Looked up from germline, CDR1 is KGHSH and CDR2 is LQKENI. The CDR3 sequence is 16 residues long. The CDR3 nucleotides read TGTGCCAGCTCACCAATGGCAGGGGCCCTAAGCACTGAAGCTTTCTTT. Its translation is CASSPMAGALSTEAFF.

This chain's CDR3 is CASVIGYEQFF. CDR3 DNA sequence: TGTGCCAGCGTTATCGGGTATGAGCAGTTCTTC. V is TRBV2 and J is TRBJ2-1; D is unclear. Germline CDR1 SNHLY, CDR2 FYNNEI. The CDR3 has 11 amino acids. Trimming cost V 8 bases and J 8 bases, with 10 bases left between them.

The rearrangement links TRBV19 to TRBJ2-5; D is undetermined. Germline assignment: CDR1 LNHDA and CDR2 SQIVND (reference sequence). CDR3 size: 16 residues. Between the trimmed V and J ends, which lost 0 bases and 2 bases, there was a span of 13 bases. The CDR3 nucleotides are TGTGCCAGTAGTATAGAAGGCCTAAGAAGACAAGAGACCCAGTACTTC. This gives the protein CASSIEGLRRQETQYF.

This clone occurred once. The rearrangement uses TRBV4-3 and TRBJ2-2; possibly TRBD2 for D (5 bases). The germline V gene has CDR1 LGHNA and CDR2 YSLEER. The CDR3 has 15 amino acids. With 4 bases removed from V and 3 bases from J, the gap between germline ends came to 12 bases. The CDR3 nucleotides read TGCGCCAGCAGCCGAGCGGTCTTGGACACCGGGGAGCTGTTTTTT. Amino acid sequence: CASSRAVLDTGELFF.

This chain uses TRBV7-2 with TRBJ2-5; TRBD1 is a possible D gene (5 bases). The V end was cut by 1 base, the J end by 1 base, with 10 bases between. Germline CDR1 SGHTA, CDR2 FQGNSA. CDR3 length: 15 amino acids. The CDR3 bases are TGTGCCAGCAGCTTAGGGGGCTCCCTCCAAGAGACCCAGTACTTC. Residues: CASSLGGSLQETQYF.

This chain connects TRBV4-3 to TRBJ2-1; D may be TRBD2 (6 bases). This CDR3 is built from 14 residues. V was trimmed by 1 base and J by 3 bases, leaving 7 bases between them. Germline V gives CDR1 LGHNA, CDR2 YSLEER. The CDR3 protein is CASSQATSYNEQFF. The CDR3 bases are TGCGCCAGCAGCCAAGCGACTAGCTACAATGAGCAGTTCTTC.

V and J are TRBV19 and TRBJ2-7, with D perhaps TRBD1 or TRBD2 (5 bases each). The V gene lost 5 bases and the J gene lost 2 bases, with 10 bases spanning the gap. The CDR3 is made up of 13 amino acids. The germline gives CDR1 LNHDA, CDR2 SQIVND (reference sequence). The CDR3 protein is CASSAGATYEQYF. In DNA, the CDR3 is TGTGCCAGTAGTGCCGGGGCGACCTACGAGCAGTACTTC. The whole variable domain, filled in from reference TRBV19 and TRBJ2-7, reads DGGITQSPKYLFRKEGQNVTLSCEQNLNHDAMYWYRQDPGQGLRLIYYSQIVNDFQKGDIAEGYSVSREKKESFPLTVTSAQKNPTAFYLCASSAGATYEQYFGPGTRLTVT.

V gene TRBV25-1 combines with J gene TRBJ1-1; D might be TRBD1 (5 bases). The CDR3 consists of 14 residues. Germline assignment: CDR1 MGHDK and CDR2 SYGVNS. The V end was cut by 4 bases, the J end by 5 bases, with 14 bases between. The CDR3 DNA is TGTGCCAGCAGTGCTCAGGGATTTTGGACTGAAGCTTTCTTT. Translation gives CASSAQGFWTEAFF.

The chain links TRBV7-2 to TRBJ2-1; 11 bases line up with TRBD2. V shed 4 bases and J 0 bases; nucleotides not matched to a gene: 5. CDR1 and CDR2 (germline): SGHTA, FQGNSA. There are 17 residues in the CDR3. CDR3 protein: CASSSRLAGLSYNEQFF. In DNA, the CDR3 is TGTGCCAGCAGCTCTCGACTAGCGGGGCTCTCCTACAATGAGCAGTTCTTC.

In its sample, this clone was seen once. The chain couples TRBV3-1 (or the pseudogene TRBV3-2) to TRBJ2-5; tentative D call: TRBD2 (6 bases). The CDR3 spans 15 residues. With 0 bases removed from V and 1 base from J, the gap between germline ends came to 9 bases. CDR1 is LGHDT, CDR2 YNNKEL, per germline (reference sequence). The CDR3 DNA reads as TGTGCCAGCAGCCAAGATGGGGGGAGCCAAGAGACCCAGTACTTC. Protein product: CASSQDGGSQETQYF.

Of note for this clone: Relative to the germline gene, one junction end is altered; a read error may explain this. The rearrangement links TRBV7-7 to TRBJ1-4; D gene ambiguous. The CDR3 loop spans 13 amino acids. Per germline, CDR1 SSHAT and CDR2 FNYEAQ (reference sequence). The CDR3 sequence: CASSSTENEKLFF. In DNA form, the CDR3 reads TGTGCTAGCAGCTCTACAGAGAATGAAAAACTGTTTTTT.

The chain recombines TRBV24-1 with TRBJ1-5; no reliable D call. V lost 4 bases, J lost 8 bases, and 8 bases lay in between. The CDR3 runs to 12 residues. Per the germline V gene, CDR1 is KGHDR and CDR2 is SFDVKD. CDR3 sequence reads: CATSDPPEPQHF. The DNA of the CDR3 is TGTGCCACCAGTGACCCCCCAGAGCCCCAGCATTTT.

The chain recombines TRBV10-3 with TRBJ1-5; the D gene is possibly TRBD1 (5 bases). This CDR3 has 12 amino acids. Per the germline V gene, CDR1 is ENHRY and CDR2 is SYGVKD. V lost 11 bases and J lost 5, with 13 bases in between. CDR3 sequence reads: CAAGREDQPQHF. The CDR3 region has the DNA TGTGCCGCAGGGAGGGAAGATCAGCCCCAGCATTTT.

The genes are TRBV3-1 (or the pseudogene TRBV3-2) and TRBJ2-7; the match to TRBD1 covers 7 bases. The CDR3 contains 15 residues. Germline CDR1 reads LGHDT; CDR2 reads YNNKEL (reference sequence). J gave up 2 bases and V 0 bases, and 4 bases lay outside the gene matches. CDR3 nucleotide sequence: TGTGCCAGCAGCCAAGATTTAGGACAGGCCTACGAGCAGTACTTC. Protein: CASSQDLGQAYEQYF.

The chain uses TRBV24-1 and TRBJ2-1; D gene ambiguous. The length of the CDR3 is 16 residues. CDR1 is KGHDR and CDR2 is SFDVKD in the germline V gene. The V gene lost 0 bases and the J gene lost 0 bases, with 8 bases spanning the gap. The DNA of the CDR3 is TGTGCCACCAGTGATTTGGCCCCGAGCTCCTACAATGAGCAGTTCTTC. As protein: CATSDLAPSSYNEQFF.

The chain couples TRBV4-3 to TRBJ1-6; perhaps TRBD1 as D (5 bases). The germline V gene has CDR1 LGHNA and CDR2 YSLEER. The CDR3 totals 16 residues. V lost 0 bases and J lost 5, with 11 bases in between. This CDR3 is CASSQEGGLDNSPLHF. The DNA of the CDR3 is TGCGCCAGCAGCCAAGAGGGGGGACTAGATAATTCACCCCTCCACTTT.

This chain links TRBV27 with TRBJ2-1; D possibly corresponds to TRBD1 (5 bases). CDR1 and CDR2 from the germline V gene are MNHEY and SMNVEV (reference sequence). This CDR3 region has 15 residues. V dropped 3 bases and J dropped 3 bases, with 12 bases sitting between them. CDR3 region: CASSLSGPVYNEQFF. The CDR3 nucleotides read TGTGCCAGCAGTTTGTCAGGGCCCGTCTACAATGAGCAGTTCTTC.

The J gene is TRBJ2-1, the V gene TRBV5-1; 8 bases agree with TRBD2. The CDR3 totals 16 residues. Trimming at V came to 0 bases and at J to 2 bases, leaving 4 bases not matched to a gene. CDR1 and CDR2 from the germline V gene are SGHRS and YFSETQ. This CDR3 is CASSLGRGAAYNEQFF. CDR3 sequence (DNA): TGCGCCAGCAGCTTGGGGCGGGGGGCCGCCTACAATGAGCAGTTCTTC.

The chain joins TRBV3-1 (or the pseudogene TRBV3-2) to TRBJ1-2; 7 bases are shared with TRBD1. Germline loops: CDR1 LGHDT, CDR2 YNNKEL (reference sequence). J gave up 3 bases and V 2 bases, and 6 bases lay outside the gene matches. CDR3 length: 15 amino acids. CDR3 DNA: TGTGCCAGCAGCCAAAATCCCGGGACAGACTATGGCTACACCTTC. Amino acids: CASSQNPGTDYGYTF.

The chain couples TRBV7-2 to TRBJ1-5; a possible D gene is TRBD1 (5 bases). CDR3 length equals 13 residues. V was shortened by 5 bases and J by 6 bases, with 11 bases between the two germline ends. Per germline, CDR1 SGHTA and CDR2 FQGNSA. This CDR3 reads CASSPGPIQPQHF. In nucleotides, the CDR3 is TGTGCCAGCAGCCCGGGACCCATTCAGCCCCAGCATTTT. Full variable domain (rest looked up from reference TRBV7-2 and TRBJ1-5): GAGVSQSPSNKVTEKGKDVELRCDPISGHTALYWYRQSLGQGLEFLIYFQGNSAPDKSGLPSDRFSAERTGGSVSTLTIQRTQQEDSAVYLCASSPGPIQPQHFGDGTRLSIL.

CDR3 amino acids: CASSQVQGSTDTQYF. The CDR3 DNA sequence: TGCGCCAGCAGCCAAGTCCAGGGTAGCACAGATACGCAGTATTTT. The rearrangement uses TRBV4-1 and TRBJ2-3, with D tentatively TRBD1 (5 bases). The CDR3 sequence is 15 residues long. V was shortened by 1 base and J by 0 bases, with 8 bases between the two germline ends. Germline CDR1 is MGHRA and CDR2 is YSYEKL.